This T cell receptor (beta chain) was recovered during a study of response to subunit inactivated influenza vaccine. The table lists this clonotype with a count of one. Via MiXCR, TCRdb re-called the RT-PCR reads, giving one row per CDR3 protein. The sample carries 800,000 to 1,000,000 distinct CDR3 sequences, 21% recorded once. This CDR3 region has 15 residues. V lost 0 bases and J lost 5; bases outside the gene matches: 7. Germline V lookup: CDR1 LNHNV, CDR2 YYDKDF (reference sequence). V and J are TRBV15 and TRBJ2-7; 7 bases align to TRBD2. Sample: PBMCs from blood, taken roughly 5 days after vaccination. The source of this sequence is a man aged 45-65 years who received an inactivated influenza vaccine. The CDR3 bases are TGTGCCACCAGCAGAGATCTAGCGGAGGGCGACGAGCAGTACTTC. This sequence encodes CATSRDLAEGDEQYF.